A single sample gave rise to the 21 T cell receptor beta chains below, sequenced in a study of shared clonotypes between healthy human individuals. The method was immunoSEQ multiplex PCR; TCRdb's version includes in-frame clones alone and lacks a portion of them. In the table there are a few million clones, roughly 92% of which are singletons. Sequenced: naive CD4+ T cells sorted from blood. Described subset: CD45RA+ positively selected. These receptors were collected from a young man in good health.

V usage is TRBV6-5 and J usage is TRBJ2-7, with 7 positions matching TRBD2. Germline V CDR1 and CDR2: MNHEY, SVGAGI. The ends lost 0 bases at V and 4 bases at J; junction bases unmatched: 9. This CDR3 contains 16 residues. The CDR3 DNA reads as TGTGCCAGCAGTTACTCTGGGGGAGGGGCGCAGTACGAGCAGTACTTC. Encoded protein: CASSYSGGGAQYEQYF.

This clone was seen only a few times. The J gene is TRBJ2-7, the V gene TRBV10-2, with 8 positions matching TRBD2. V gave up 4 bases and J gave up 2 bases; unmatched junction bases: 10. Germline V CDR1 and CDR2: WSHSY, SAAADI. The CDR3 contains 16 residues. The CDR3 reads CASSGGVAGLTYEQYF. The CDR3 bases are TGCGCCAGCAGTGGGGGTGTAGCGGGGCTAACCTACGAGCAGTACTTC.

The J gene is TRBJ1-1, the V gene TRBV27, with a tentative D call TRBD1 (6 bases). Germline V lookup: CDR1 MNHEY, CDR2 SMNVEV (reference sequence). There are 15 residues in the CDR3. Trimming stripped 5 bases from V and 4 bases from J, with 17 bases between. Here the CDR3 reads CASSKGGGRGTEAFF. CDR3 sequence (DNA): TGTGCCAGCAGTAAGGGGGGGGGCAGGGGCACTGAAGCTTTCTTT.

Regarding this clone: The sample holds other DNA sequences that translate to the same CDR3. CDR3: CASSLESGSNQPQHF. In nucleotides, the CDR3 is TGCGCCAGCAGCTTGGAATCAGGATCCAATCAGCCCCAGCATTTT. This rearrangement joins TRBV5-1 to TRBJ1-5; no clear D gene. Trimming removed 0 bases from V and 3 bases from J, with 10 bases in between. CDR3 length: 15 residues. Germline assignment: CDR1 SGHRS and CDR2 YFSETQ.

This clone was seen just once. Additional DNA sequences in this sample encode the identical CDR3. The chain recombines TRBV10-3 with TRBJ2-3; 8 bases map to TRBD2. The CDR3 extends over 15 amino acids. Germline assignment: CDR1 ENHRY and CDR2 SYGVKD. V was clipped by 4 bases and J by 2 bases; unmatched bases: 5. The CDR3 DNA follows: TGTGCCATCAGTGGCCTAGCGGGTGACACAGATACGCAGTATTTT. It translates to CAISGLAGDTDTQYF.

A few counts support this clone. This chain joins TRBV28 and TRBJ2-7, with a weak D call TRBD1 (6 bases). Trimming cost V 6 bases and J 2 bases, with 14 bases left between them. The V gene's germline CDR1 is MDHEN and CDR2 SYDVKM. This CDR3 comprises 14 residues. The CDR3 coding sequence is TGTGCCAGCAGCACCTCCGGGACAACCTACGAGCAGTACTTC. This sequence encodes CASSTSGTTYEQYF. The whole variable domain, filled in from reference TRBV28 and TRBJ2-7, reads DVKVTQSSRYLVKRTGEKVFLECVQDMDHENMFWYRQDPGLGLRLIYFSYDVKMKEKGDIPEGYSVSREKKERFSLILESASTNQTSMYLCASSTSGTTYEQYFGPGTRLTVT.

This sequence joins TRBV14 and TRBJ1-6; TRBD1 matches 7 bases. CDR3 size: 15 residues. In germline, CDR1 is SGHDN, CDR2 FVKESK. Trimming removed 1 base from V and 9 bases from J; junction bases left unmatched: 6. CDR3 coding DNA: TGTGCCAGCAGCCAAGGTTCCAGGGGGTTTTCACCCCTCCACTTT. It is translated as CASSQGSRGFSPLHF.

This clone was seen a single time. The gene calls are TRBV6-6 and TRBJ2-7; no reliable D call. Germline V gives CDR1 MNHNY, CDR2 SVGAGI (reference sequence). The CDR3 has 11 amino acids. V was clipped by 4 bases and J by 5 bases, with 6 bases between them. CDR3 nucleotides: TGTGCCAGCAGTTCCCAGGACGAGCAGTACTTC. This gives the protein CASSSQDEQYF.

The V and J genes are TRBV28 and TRBJ2-3; the D gene is possibly TRBD1 (5 bases). This CDR3 contains 13 residues. Germline CDR1 and CDR2: MDHEN and SYDVKM. V was trimmed by 3 bases and J by 7 bases, leaving 11 bases between them. The DNA of the CDR3 is TGTGCCAGCAGTTTCAGCAGGGCACATACGCAGTATTTT. This encodes CASSFSRAHTQYF. Looking up the rest from reference TRBV28 and TRBJ2-3 gives the full variable domain: DVKVTQSSRYLVKRTGEKVFLECVQDMDHENMFWYRQDPGLGLRLIYFSYDVKMKEKGDIPEGYSVSREKKERFSLILESASTNQTSMYLCASSFSRAHTQYFGPGTRLTVL.

The gene calls are TRBV30 and TRBJ1-4; unclear D gene. The length of the CDR3 is 16 residues. Looked up from germline, CDR1 is GTSNPN and CDR2 is SVGIG (reference sequence). The ends were cut back, 1 base at V and 0 bases at J, with 12 bases in the middle. For the CDR3, the DNA is TGTGCCTGGAGTGCTGGCGCGGGTGCAACTAATGAAAAACTGTTTTTT. It yields the protein CAWSAGAGATNEKLFF.

The V call is TRBV2, the J call TRBJ2-3; TRBD1 is a possible D gene (6 bases). The CDR3 consists of 20 residues. Trimming took 3 bases from V and 0 from J, leaving 25 bases between them. CDR1 is SNHLY and CDR2 is FYNNEI in the germline V gene. CDR3 protein: CASSDGGRNGPLGSTDTQYF. For the CDR3, the DNA is TGTGCCAGCAGTGATGGGGGCCGAAACGGGCCGCTAGGGAGCACAGATACGCAGTATTTT.

This clone was detected once. Other DNA sequences in this specimen translate into the identical CDR3. V usage is TRBV6-1 and J usage is TRBJ1-2; D is uncertain. With 3 bases removed from V and 5 bases from J, the gap between germline ends came to 4 bases. The CDR3 sequence is 11 residues long. CDR1 and CDR2 from the germline V gene are MNHNS and SASEGT. This chain's CDR3 is CASSDSYGYTF. The DNA for the CDR3 is TGTGCCAGCAGTGACAGTTATGGCTACACCTTC.

This clone was seen more than once but under ten times. This chain links TRBV6-1 with TRBJ2-2; D unclear. Germline V CDR1 and CDR2: MNHNS, SASEGT. The CDR3 runs to 13 residues. The V gene lost 1 base and the J gene lost 4 bases, with 4 bases spanning the gap. DNA of the CDR3: TGTGCCAGCAGTGAAGGGGGCACCGGGGAGCTGTTTTTT. Encoded protein: CASSEGGTGELFF.

The chain employs TRBV28 and TRBJ2-5; D is uncertain. Between the trimmed V and J ends, which lost 3 bases and 5 bases, there was a span of 10 bases. CDR3 length: 13 amino acids. Per the germline V gene, CDR1 is MDHEN and CDR2 is SYDVKM. The CDR3 here is CASSFRVRETQYF. CDR3 coding DNA: TGTGCCAGCAGTTTTAGGGTTCGGGAGACCCAGTACTTC.

As regards this clone: Other DNA sequences in the sample encode the same CDR3. V is TRBV6-6 and J is TRBJ2-7; 7 nucleotides line up with TRBD2. Trimming at V came to 8 bases and at J to 2 bases, leaving 3 bases not matched to a gene. Germline V gives CDR1 MNHNY, CDR2 SVGAGI (reference sequence). The CDR3 spans 12 residues. The CDR3 is CASSSGAYEQYF. The CDR3 DNA is TGTGCCAGCTCTAGCGGTGCCTACGAGCAGTACTTC.

This clone came up once. The junction does not match germline at one end; this may be a read error. V is TRBV7-3 and J is TRBJ1-6, with D unresolved. The CDR3 totals 13 residues. Germline V gene lookup returns CDR1 SGHTA and CDR2 FQGTGA. This chain's CDR3 is CASSSSYNSPLHF. In DNA form, the CDR3 reads TGTGCCAGCAGTAGTTCCTACAATTCACCCCTCCACTTT.

This clone was observed a single time. The chain combines TRBV19 with TRBJ2-6; D is ambiguous. The CDR3 sequence is 16 residues long. V lost 1 base and J 0 bases, leaving 7 bases between the germline ends. Germline-derived CDR1 and CDR2 are LNHDA and SQIVND (reference sequence). The CDR3 is CASSIVTGSGANVLTF. The CDR3 bases are TGTGCCAGTAGTATAGTGACCGGCTCTGGGGCCAACGTCCTGACTTTC.

The chain recombines TRBV28 with TRBJ2-1, with D tentatively TRBD2 (5 bases). Germline-derived CDR1 and CDR2 are MDHEN and SYDVKM. Trimming took 5 bases from V and 2 from J, leaving 13 bases between them. The CDR3 is 15 residues long. The CDR3 here is CASSGPSGTYNEQFF. The DNA of the CDR3 is TGTGCCAGCAGTGGACCGAGCGGAACCTACAATGAGCAGTTCTTC.

Worth noting for this clone: The identical CDR3 is also encoded by other nucleotide sequences in the sample. V usage is TRBV6-5 and J usage is TRBJ2-1; 9 bases are shared with TRBD1. In germline, CDR1 is MNHEY, CDR2 SVGAGI. Losses at the gene ends were 6 bases for V and 0 bases for J; bases not matched to a gene: 3. The CDR3 runs 15 residues. The CDR3 loop reads CASSRGQGSYNEQFF. CDR3 DNA sequence: TGTGCCAGCAGCAGGGGACAGGGCTCCTACAATGAGCAGTTCTTC.

This clone has more than one count but fewer than ten. The chain is built from TRBV19 and TRBJ1-5; 8 bases fit TRBD1. The junction had 5 bases not matched to a gene; V was cut back by 6 bases and J by 4 bases. Germline-derived CDR1 and CDR2 are LNHDA and SQIVND (reference sequence). CDR3 length equals 14 residues. Here the CDR3 reads CASRRTGNNQPQHF. DNA of the CDR3: TGTGCCAGTAGAAGGACAGGGAATAATCAGCCCCAGCATTTT.

The J gene is TRBJ1-3, the V gene TRBV2; D unresolved. This CDR3 contains 12 residues. Trimming took off 6 bases at V and 7 bases at J, with 10 bases between the two ends. Germline values: CDR1 SNHLY, CDR2 FYNNEI. DNA for the CDR3: TGTGCCAGCAGGTCAGACGGGAACACCATATATTTT. Its protein product is CASRSDGNTIYF.